This T cell receptor beta chain stems from a study of graft-versus-host responses after intestinal transplantation. About the study: Following induction with anti-thymocyte globulin, all recipients were given tacrolimus and steroids for two to three years.

The study's findings and limits: The presence of high graft-versus-host to host-versus-graft clonal ratios in allografts characterized patients with graft-donor T cell macrochimerism. Early post-transplant HvG declines were associated with peak circulating GvH clone levels. GvH clones surfaced in recipient marrow, some emerging earlier in ileum or blood.

This clone is a singleton in its sample. Its antigen is not known. The CDR3 is 14 residues long. Trimming took 5 bases from V and 5 from J; bases not matched to a gene: 6. Germline V gene data show CDR1 as MNHEY and CDR2 as SVGAGI. Only in-frame clones appear in the TCRdb table, and some are missing; sequencing was by immunoSEQ multiplex PCR. Of about 110,000 clones in the sample, approximately 93% were seen once. The sequenced sample was unstimulated CD8+ T cells sorted from spleen or lymph node cells, obtained before transplant. The TCR comes from a human donor who was the organ donor for an intestinal transplant. The gene calls are TRBV6-5 and TRBJ2-3; 8 bases align to TRBD2. CDR3 nucleotides: TGTGCCAGCAGTGCGGGACTAGGCCGAGATACGCAGTATTTT. Protein sequence: CASSAGLGRDTQYF.